The 9 T cell receptor beta chains below all came from one sample that was sequenced in a study of a mutant IDH1 vaccine in newly diagnosed glioma. Time point of the sample: baseline, week 1 (first vaccination visit). Treatment defined: pre-vaccination baseline after standard-of-care therapy. Generated by immunoSEQ multiplex PCR, the TCRdb table keeps only in-frame clones and is missing some. The repertoire holds about 96,000 clones, with around 80% as singletons. The source material was PBMCs, sampled from a glioma patient treated with radiotherapy, temozolomide or both. These receptor sequences come from a man between 40 and 49 years old with glioma.

This clone appeared once. V and J are TRBV5-1 and TRBJ1-3; tentatively, D is TRBD1 (6 bases). Germline V gene sequence: CDR1 SGHRS, CDR2 YFSETQ. The V and J ends lost 5 bases and 1 base respectively, with 13 bases between them. This CDR3 has 15 residues. DNA of the CDR3: TGCGCCAGCAGTTCGAACCAGGGGTCTGGAAACACCATATATTTT. Protein product: CASSSNQGSGNTIYF.

The chain combines TRBV11-2 with TRBJ2-7; 7 bases are shared with TRBD1. In germline, CDR1 is SGHAT, CDR2 FQNNGV. Losses at the gene ends were 8 bases for V and 2 bases for J; bases not matched to a gene: 9. The CDR3 totals 14 residues. DNA for the CDR3: TGTGCCAGCCAAGGGACAGATACTACCTACGAGCAGTACTTC. Translation gives CASQGTDTTYEQYF.

The chain is built from TRBV30 and TRBJ2-7, with 12 bases identical to TRBD2. CDR1 is GTSNPN and CDR2 is SVGIG in the germline V gene (reference sequence). The CDR3 is 14 residues long. J lost 3 bases, V lost 4 bases, and 4 bases had no gene match. For the CDR3, the DNA is TGTGCCTGGAATCGACTAGCGGGGGTCTACGAGCAGTACTTC. Translation gives CAWNRLAGVYEQYF. Full variable domain (missing parts from reference TRBV30 and TRBJ2-7): SQTIHQWPATLVQPVGSPLSLECTVEGTSNPNLYWYRQAAGRGLQLLFYSVGIGQISSEVPQNLSASRPQDRQFILSSKKLLLSDSGFYLCAWNRLAGVYEQYFGPGTRLTVT.

V and J are TRBV13 and TRBJ1-6; D unclear. Germline V gene sequence: CDR1 PRHDT, CDR2 FYEKMQ (reference sequence). The CDR3 consists of 13 residues. V dropped 0 bases and J dropped 10 bases, with 7 bases sitting between them. CDR3 nucleotide sequence: TGTGCCAGCAGCTTAGGGATCCTCTCACCCCTCCACTTT. Protein sequence: CASSLGILSPLHF.

The chain uses TRBV28 and TRBJ1-1; 7 bases fit TRBD1. Germline V CDR1 and CDR2: MDHEN, SYDVKM. Trimming removed 6 bases from V and 2 bases from J; junction bases left unmatched: 3. The CDR3 length is 13 residues. The CDR3 DNA reads as TGTGCCAGCAGGAACAGGGGTAACACTGAAGCTTTCTTT. Translating it yields CASRNRGNTEAFF.

The chain carries TRBV4-3 and TRBJ2-2, with 13 bases fitting TRBD2. J lost 4 bases, V lost 1 base, and 3 bases had no gene match. The CDR3 is 17 residues long. Germline assignment: CDR1 LGHNA and CDR2 YSLEER. The CDR3 here is CASSQGRLAGGTGELFF. CDR3 DNA: TGCGCCAGCAGCCAAGGTCGACTAGCGGGGGGCACCGGGGAGCTGTTTTTT.

This clone was picked up a small number of times. In nucleotides, the CDR3 is TGTGCCAGCTCGCCGGAGGGCAATCAGCCCCAGCATTTT. Translating it yields CASSPEGNQPQHF. The gene calls are TRBV28 and TRBJ1-5; D gene uncertain. CDR1 and CDR2 (germline): MDHEN, SYDVKM. Trimming left V 8 bases short and J 2 bases short, with 10 bases between. CDR3 length: 13 amino acids.

The chain links TRBV12-2 to TRBJ1-5. TRBV12-2 corresponds to a pseudogene. The CDR3 loop spans 16 amino acids. CDR3 nucleotide sequence: TGTGCAAGTCGCTTAGCGGTGTGCCCCGGCAATCAGCCCCAGCATTTT. It is translated as CASRLAVCPGNQPQHF.

A word on this clone: The junction shows a germline mismatch at one end, possibly a read error. The V gene is TRBV7-7, the J gene TRBJ2-5, with unresolved D. The germline V gene has CDR1 SSHAT and CDR2 FNYEAQ (reference sequence). The CDR3 is 14 amino acids. In nucleotides, the CDR3 is TGTGCTAGCAGCTTCGGGCTTTACGAAGAGACCCAGTACTTC. Translating it yields CASSFGLYEETQYF.